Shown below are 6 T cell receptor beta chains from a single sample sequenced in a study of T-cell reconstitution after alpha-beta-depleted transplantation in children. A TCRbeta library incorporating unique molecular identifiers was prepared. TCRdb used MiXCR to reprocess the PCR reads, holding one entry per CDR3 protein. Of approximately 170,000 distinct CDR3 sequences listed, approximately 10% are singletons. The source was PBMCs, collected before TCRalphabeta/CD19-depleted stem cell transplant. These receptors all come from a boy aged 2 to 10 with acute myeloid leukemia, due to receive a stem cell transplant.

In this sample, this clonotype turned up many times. CDR3 loop: CASRIKNYGYTF. The DNA of the CDR3 is TGTGCCAGCAGAATCAAAAACTATGGCTACACCTTC. The gene calls are TRBV28 and TRBJ1-2; D not resolved. Germline V lookup: CDR1 MDHEN, CDR2 SYDVKM. The CDR3 covers 12 residues. V dropped 6 bases and J dropped 2 bases, with 7 bases sitting between them.

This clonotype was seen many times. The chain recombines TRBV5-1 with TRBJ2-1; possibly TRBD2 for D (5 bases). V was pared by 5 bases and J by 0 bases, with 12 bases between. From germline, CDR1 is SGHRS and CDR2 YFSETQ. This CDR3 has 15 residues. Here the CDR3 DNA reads TGCGCCAGCAGTATTCTGGGAGACTCCTACAATGAGCAGTTCTTC. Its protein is CASSILGDSYNEQFF.

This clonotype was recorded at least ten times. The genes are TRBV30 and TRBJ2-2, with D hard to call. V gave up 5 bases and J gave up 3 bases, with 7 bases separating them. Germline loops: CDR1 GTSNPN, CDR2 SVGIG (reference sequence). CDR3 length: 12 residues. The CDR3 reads CAWYTDTGELFF. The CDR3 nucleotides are TGTGCCTGGTATACCGACACCGGGGAGCTGTTTTTT. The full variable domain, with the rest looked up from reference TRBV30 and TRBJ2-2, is SQTIHQWPATLVQPVGSPLSLECTVEGTSNPNLYWYRQAAGRGLQLLFYSVGIGQISSEVPQNLSASRPQDRQFILSSKKLLLSDSGFYLCAWYTDTGELFFGEGSRLTVL.

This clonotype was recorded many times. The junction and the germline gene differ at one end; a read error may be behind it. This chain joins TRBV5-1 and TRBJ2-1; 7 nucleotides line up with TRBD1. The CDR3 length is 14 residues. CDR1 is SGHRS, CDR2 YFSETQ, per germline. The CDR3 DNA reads TGCGCCAGCGGCTTAAGGACAGGTAGTAATGAGCAGTTCTTC. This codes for CASGLRTGSNEQFF.

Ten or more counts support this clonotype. CDR3 region: CASSEGSNYEQYV. The CDR3 DNA sequence: TGTGCCAGCAGTGAGGGCAGCAACTACGAGCAGTACGTC. The chain couples TRBV2 to TRBJ2-7; D gene unclear. This CDR3 spans 13 amino acids. V was cut by 3 bases and J by 3 bases, with 9 bases left in between. Germline assignment: CDR1 SNHLY and CDR2 FYNNEI.

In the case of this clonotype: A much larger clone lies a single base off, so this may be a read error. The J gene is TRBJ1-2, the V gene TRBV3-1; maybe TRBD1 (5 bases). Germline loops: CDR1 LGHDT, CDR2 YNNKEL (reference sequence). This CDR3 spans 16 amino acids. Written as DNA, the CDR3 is TGTGCCAGCAGCCAAGATCCATCAGGGATGGCTTATGGCCACACCTTC. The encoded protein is CASSQDPSGMAYGHTF.